This T cell receptor (beta chain) emerged from a study of blood T cell repertoires in COVID-19. This clone was observed a single time. Profiled with immunoSEQ multiplex PCR; TCRdb holds only in-frame clones, not every one. The profile shows some 120,000 clones, around 70% of them singletons. Looked up from germline, CDR1 is SGHTA and CDR2 is FQGNSA. The CDR3 extends over 15 amino acids. Trimming left V 2 bases short and J 1 base short, with 8 bases between. The chain recombines TRBV7-2 with TRBJ2-2; the D is unclear. The clonotype comes from a man aged 60-69 years with acute or convalescent COVID-19. Sample: peripheral blood. The CDR3 region has the DNA TGTGCCAGCAGCTTATACCTCAGGAACACCGGGGAGCTGTTTTTT. Translating gives CASSLYLRNTGELFF.